These T cell receptor beta chains were read from a single sample in a study of control samples from healthy donors and cancer patients. Assay used: immunoSEQ multiplex PCR; TCRdb lists only in-frame clones, some missing. Of 170,000 or so clones detected, 75% to 95% appear once; the ten largest clones hold just over 2%. The sequencing sample was made of blood. The receptors stem from a woman in her thirties or forties in good health. The CDR3 runs from the conserved cysteine through the conserved F or W. A D gene is named only where the DNA matches it firmly. Part of the rows lack a size; the others show once, few, many or a class for expanded clones.

size	D	J	V	DNA	CDR3
-	TRBD1	TRBJ1-4	TRBV6-5	TGTGCCAGCACCCGGACAGGAGGCGAAAAACTGTTTTTT	CASTRTGGEKLFF
-	TRBD1	TRBJ1-1	TRBV5-1	TGCGCCAGCAGCATCCGGGACAGGGGCGCACTTATGAACACTGAAGCTTTCTTT	CASSIRDRGALMNTEAFF
-	-	TRBJ2-7	TRBV2	TGTGCCAGCAAGAACCATCTCGGGCAGTACTTC	CASKNHLGQYF
once	TRBD2	TRBJ2-7	TRBV4-1	TGCGCCAGCAGCCAAGATCAGCGGGGGGTCTACTACGAGCAGTACTTC	CASSQDQRGVYYEQYF
-	-	TRBJ2-3	TRBV20-1	TGCAGTGCTAGTTTACAAGGGGCCGGTAGTGCAGATACGCAGTATTTT	CSASLQGAGSADTQYF
-	TRBD2	TRBJ2-1	TRBV6-4	TGTGCCAGCAGCGTGACGGGGGGGCCCTACAATGAGCAGTTCTTC	CASSVTGGPYNEQFF
-	-	TRBJ1-5	TRBV4-1	TGCGCCAGCAGCCACCAGGGCAATCAGCCCCAGCATTTT	CASSHQGNQPQHF
-	-	TRBJ1-2	TRBV19	TGTGCCAGTAGTATATCCTATGACATGGCTAACTATGGCTACACCTTC	CASSISYDMANYGYTF
-	-	TRBJ1-4	TRBV5-6	TGTGCCAGCAGCTCCCCGGGGGGTGAAAAACTGTTTTTT	CASSSPGGEKLFF
-	TRBD1	TRBJ1-1	TRBV27	TGTGCCAGCAGTCCGGGACAGCCTTACACTGAAGCTTTCTTT	CASSPGQPYTEAFF
-	-	TRBJ1-1	TRBV7-9	TGTGCCAGCAGAACAGCTCAGAACACTGAAGCTTTCTTT	CASRTAQNTEAFF
once	TRBD2	TRBJ2-3	TRBV2	TGTGCCAGCCTTTTGACTAGCCCAGATACGCAGTATTTT	CASLLTSPDTQYF